The clone carrying this TCR beta chain was seen just once. Some clones are missing from TCRdb's copy, which holds only in-frame ones; the method was immunoSEQ multiplex PCR. This repertoire shows around 80,000 clones, roughly 80% found once; its top ten account for about 6%. These data are taken from a study of radiation and T cells in renal cell carcinoma. Time point: blood 2 weeks post-SBRT. Indicated treatment: 15 Gy SBRT to primary tumor, nephrectomy 4 weeks later. This renal cell carcinoma was of the clear cell type. V gave up 3 bases and J gave up 7 bases; unmatched junction bases: 12. CDR1 KGHSH and CDR2 LQKENI come from the germline V gene. The CDR3 consists of 16 residues.

The chain is built from TRBV18 and TRBJ1-2; TRBD1 agrees at 9 bases. The receptor was derived from a man aged 55 to 70 with renal cell carcinoma. Here the sequenced sample was blood, taken from a patient whose treatment included radiotherapy and nephrectomy. For the CDR3, the DNA is TGTGCCAGCTCACCTGCTCGACAGGGGGTCTATGGTGGCTACACCTTC. This sequence encodes CASSPARQGVYGGYTF.